Below are 9 T cell receptor beta chains sequenced from a single sample in a study of regulatory T cells in long-lasting Graves disease (dated by TCRdb to about 2021). Interpreted using the paper, the time point label stands for: newly diagnosed GD, antithyroid drugs for less than 3 months. RNA was extracted from PBMCs in TRIzol for both TCR sequencing and RNA sequencing. The library was generated by multiplex PCR. These reads were obtained on an Illumina HiSeq 4000. iRepertoire HTBI primers and Arm-PCR amplification of CDR3 regions were used to construct TCR beta libraries. TCRdb trimmed public reads at Q25 via fastp, called clones via MiXCR and kept in-frame beta chains. Each entry is one CDR3 protein sequence, shown with its most common DNA and genes. This sample is represented by 370,000 or so distinct CDR3 sequences; around 15% of them were singletons. The top ten clonotypes cover 20% to 25% of the sample.

The same data also contributed to another study, on T cells in Graves' hyperthyroidism and ophthalmopathy.

The sequenced sample was peripheral blood mononuclear cells (PBMCs), obtained at new diagnosis, from a patient treated with antithyroid drugs. These TCRs come from a woman younger than 30 with Graves disease. Donor details come from another sample of the same person, matched by shared clones.

The V gene is TRBV20-1, the J gene TRBJ2-3; TRBD2 is a possible D gene (7 bases). V was cut by 8 bases and J by 6 bases, with 21 bases left in between. This CDR3 region has 14 residues. Germline-derived CDR1 and CDR2 are DFQATT and SNEGSKA (reference sequence). DNA for the CDR3: TGCAGTCAAAGTAGGGGGGGGACCGGGGATACGCAGTATTTT. Its translation is CSQSRGGTGDTQYF.

This clonotype was picked up many times. V and J are TRBV18 and TRBJ2-1, with 9 bases identical to TRBD2. CDR3 length equals 17 residues. V was pared by 1 base and J by 1 base, with 5 bases of the junction left unmatched. Germline CDR1 is KGHSH and CDR2 is LQKENI. The CDR3 spells CASSPRGSGRSYNEQFF. CDR3 nucleotide sequence: TGTGCCAGCTCACCACGGGGCAGCGGGAGGTCCTACAATGAGCAGTTCTTC.

Remarks on this clonotype: A read error may be the cause here, since a much bigger clone is one base away. The final CDR3 position lacks the conserved phenylalanine or tryptophan, pointing to a likely read error. The rearrangement links TRBV28 to TRBJ1-2, with D perhaps matching TRBD1 (5 bases). V shed 10 bases and J shed 1 base, with 16 bases lying between them. The CDR3 runs 14 residues. Germline V gene sequence: CDR1 MDHEN, CDR2 SYDVKM. CDR3 bases: TGTGCCACTACTTGGGCAGGGCTTAACTATGGCTACACCTCC. Its protein is CATTWAGLNYGYTS.

The CDR3 DNA sequence: TGCAGTGCTAGAGATGGGGGGGACAGGGGGAACACTGAAGCTTTCTTT. Its translation: CSARDGGDRGNTEAFF. The chain is built from TRBV20-1 and TRBJ1-1; 10 bases are shared with TRBD1. The germline gives CDR1 DFQATT, CDR2 SNEGSKA (reference sequence). This CDR3 has 16 residues. Trimming cost V 0 bases and J 1 base; bases outside gene matches: 5.

With respect to this clonotype: A much more abundant neighbour one base away suggests this may be a read error. This chain connects TRBV5-1 to TRBJ2-6, with 7 bases fitting TRBD1. From germline, CDR1 is SGHRS and CDR2 YFSETQ. There are 16 residues in the CDR3. Written as DNA, the CDR3 is TGCGCCAGCAGTCAGGGGGATTCCTCTGGGGTCAACGTCCTGACTTTC. Its protein is CASSQGDSSGVNVLTF. The variable domain in full, with the rest retrieved from reference TRBV5-1 and TRBJ2-6, is KAGVTQTPRYLIKTRGQQVTLSCSPISGHRSVSWYQQTPGQGLQFLFEYFSETQRNKGNFPGRFSGRQFSNSRSEMNVSTLELGDSALYLCASSQGDSSGVNVLTFGAGSRLTVL.

This clonotype has a count of ten or more. The chain combines TRBV6-2 or TRBV6-3 with TRBJ2-2; TRBD1 agrees at 8 bases. V gave up 6 bases and J gave up 0 bases; unmatched junction bases: 6. The CDR3 contains 16 residues. Per the germline V gene, CDR1 is MNHEY and CDR2 is SVGEGT. CDR3 region: CASRPGTGANTGELFF. As DNA, the CDR3 is TGTGCCAGCAGACCCGGGACAGGTGCGAACACCGGGGAGCTGTTTTTT.

The V and J genes are TRBV3-1 and TRBJ2-2; 9 positions match TRBD1. Germline V CDR1 and CDR2: LGHDT, YNNKEL (reference sequence). Unmatched junction bases numbered 7, after V lost 1 base and J lost 4 bases. The CDR3 has 17 residues. The CDR3 is CASSQVSGQGRTGELFF. CDR3 DNA sequence: TGTGCCAGCAGCCAAGTTTCGGGACAGGGTCGCACCGGGGAGCTGTTTTTT.

This clonotype was observed many times. A read error may produce the germline difference seen at one junction end. This chain connects TRBV5-1 to TRBJ2-3; no firm D call. The CDR3 totals 14 residues. CDR1 is SGHRS and CDR2 is YFSETQ in the germline V gene. DNA of the CDR3: TGTGCCAGCAGCTCCAACCCATCCACAGATACGCAGTATTTT. Translation: CASSSNPSTDTQYF.

This clonotype was seen more than once but under ten times. The genes are TRBV9 and TRBJ2-3; tentative D call: TRBD2 (5 bases). The CDR3 has 17 residues. V was clipped by 3 bases and J by 5 bases, with 22 bases between them. The germline gives CDR1 SGDLS, CDR2 YYNGEE. DNA for the CDR3: TGTGCCAGCAGCGCACGGAGGACTCAAGAATCAAGAGATACGCAGTATTTT. It is translated as CASSARRTQESRDTQYF.